The 2 T cell receptor beta chains listed next were all sequenced from one sample in a study of CD8 T cells in ankylosing spondylitis. Antigen specificity for these receptors is unknown. Findings and caveats of the study: A TCR beta motif made of about 8 highly homologous variants seemed typical of ankylosing spondylitis blood.

TCRdb itself ran the 5' RACE reads through MiXCR, one entry per CDR3 protein. Here the sample spans some 700,000 distinct CDR3 sequences, roughly 20% being singletons. The specimen sequenced was blood, either unsorted or a sorted T cell fraction (not recorded which). The source is a male donor with ankylosing spondylitis.

The chain joins TRBV4-1 to TRBJ1-6, with D hard to call. Trimming cost V 4 bases and J 11 bases, with 12 bases left between them. This CDR3 comprises 13 residues. The germline gives CDR1 MGHRA, CDR2 YSYEKL. CDR3 sequence: CASSLDSGTPLHF. DNA of the CDR3: TGCGCCAGCAGCCTGGACTCTGGAACACCCCTCCACTTT.

The chain is built from TRBV5-5 and TRBJ2-5, with 10 nucleotides matching TRBD1. In germline, CDR1 is SGHKS, CDR2 YYEKEE (reference sequence). Unmatched junction bases numbered 5, after V lost 2 bases and J lost 4 bases. The CDR3 is 15 residues long. The CDR3 reads CASSLGTGVAETQYF. CDR3 sequence (DNA): TGTGCCAGCAGCTTAGGGACAGGGGTAGCAGAGACCCAGTACTTC.